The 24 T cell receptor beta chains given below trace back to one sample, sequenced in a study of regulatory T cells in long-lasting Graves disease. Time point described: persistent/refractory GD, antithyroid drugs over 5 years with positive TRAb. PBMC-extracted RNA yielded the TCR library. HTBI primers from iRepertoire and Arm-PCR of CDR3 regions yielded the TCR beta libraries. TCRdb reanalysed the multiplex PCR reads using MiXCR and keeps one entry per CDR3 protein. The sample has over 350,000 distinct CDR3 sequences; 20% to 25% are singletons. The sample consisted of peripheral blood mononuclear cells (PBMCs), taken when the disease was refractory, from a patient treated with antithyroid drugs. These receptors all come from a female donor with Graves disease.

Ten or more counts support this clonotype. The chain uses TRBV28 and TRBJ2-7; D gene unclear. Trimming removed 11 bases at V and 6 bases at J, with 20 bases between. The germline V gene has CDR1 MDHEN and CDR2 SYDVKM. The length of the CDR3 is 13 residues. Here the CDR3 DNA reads TGTGCCTCCAGCCGTCGGGTTGTGCGCGAGCAGTACTTC. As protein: CASSRRVVREQYF.

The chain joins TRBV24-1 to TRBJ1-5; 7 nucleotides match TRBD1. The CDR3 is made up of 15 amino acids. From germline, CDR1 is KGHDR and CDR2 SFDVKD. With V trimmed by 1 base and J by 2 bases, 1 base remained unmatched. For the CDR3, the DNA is TGTGCCACCAGTGATTTCGGGACAGGCAATCAGCCCCAGCATTTT. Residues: CATSDFGTGNQPQHF.

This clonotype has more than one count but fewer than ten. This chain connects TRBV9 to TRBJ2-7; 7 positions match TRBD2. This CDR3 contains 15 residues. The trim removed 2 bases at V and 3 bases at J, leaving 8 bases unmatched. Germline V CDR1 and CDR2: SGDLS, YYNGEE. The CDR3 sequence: CASSVSWGEGYEQYF. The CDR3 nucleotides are TGTGCCAGCAGCGTGAGTTGGGGGGAGGGCTACGAGCAGTACTTC.

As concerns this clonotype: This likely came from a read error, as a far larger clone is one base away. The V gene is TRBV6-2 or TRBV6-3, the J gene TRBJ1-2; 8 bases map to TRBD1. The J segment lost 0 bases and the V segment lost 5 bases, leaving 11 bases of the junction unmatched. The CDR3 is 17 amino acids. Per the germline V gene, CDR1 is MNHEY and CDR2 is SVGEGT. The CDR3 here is CASSRGTGVKSNYGYTF. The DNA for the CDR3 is TGTGCCAGCAGTCGGGGGACAGGTGTCAAATCTAACTATGGCTACACCTTC.

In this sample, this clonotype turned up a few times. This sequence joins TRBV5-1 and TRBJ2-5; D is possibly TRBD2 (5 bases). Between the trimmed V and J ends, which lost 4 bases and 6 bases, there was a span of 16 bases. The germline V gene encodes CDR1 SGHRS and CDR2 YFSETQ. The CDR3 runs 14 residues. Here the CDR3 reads CASSATGSAQTQYF. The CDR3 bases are TGCGCCAGCAGCGCCACTGGTAGCGCCCAGACCCAGTACTTC.

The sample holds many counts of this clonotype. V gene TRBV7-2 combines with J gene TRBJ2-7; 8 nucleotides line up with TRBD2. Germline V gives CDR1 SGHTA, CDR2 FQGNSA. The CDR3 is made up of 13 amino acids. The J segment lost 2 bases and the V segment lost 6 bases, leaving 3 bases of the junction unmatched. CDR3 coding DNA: TGTGCCAGCAGGCCACTAGCGGCCTACGAGCAGTACTTC. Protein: CASRPLAAYEQYF.

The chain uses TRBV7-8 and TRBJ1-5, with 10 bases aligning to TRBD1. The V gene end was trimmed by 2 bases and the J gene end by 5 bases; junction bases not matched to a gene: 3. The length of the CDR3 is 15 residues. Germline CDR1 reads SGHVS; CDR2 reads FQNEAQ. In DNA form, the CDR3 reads TGTGCCAGCAGCTTATCCGACAGGGGGCATCAGCCCCAGCATTTT. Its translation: CASSLSDRGHQPQHF. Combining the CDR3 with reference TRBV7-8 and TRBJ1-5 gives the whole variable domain GAGVSQSPRYKVAKRGQDVALRCDPISGHVSLFWYQQALGQGPEFLTYFQNEAQLDKSGLPSDRFFAERPEGSVSTLKIQRTQQEDSAVYLCASSLSDRGHQPQHFGDGTRLSIL.

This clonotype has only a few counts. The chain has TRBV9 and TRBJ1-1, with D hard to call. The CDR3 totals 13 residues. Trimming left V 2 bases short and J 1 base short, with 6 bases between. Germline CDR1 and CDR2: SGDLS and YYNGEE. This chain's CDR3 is CASSVMGNTEAFF. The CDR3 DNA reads TGTGCCAGCAGCGTGATGGGGAACACTGAAGCTTTCTTT.

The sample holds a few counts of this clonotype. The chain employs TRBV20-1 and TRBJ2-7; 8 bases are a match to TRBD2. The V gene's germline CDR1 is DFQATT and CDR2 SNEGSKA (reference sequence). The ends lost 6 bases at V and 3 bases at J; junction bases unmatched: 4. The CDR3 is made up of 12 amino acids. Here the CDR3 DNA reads TGCAGTGCCCCGGGGGGGATCTACGAGCAGTACTTC. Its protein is CSAPGGIYEQYF.

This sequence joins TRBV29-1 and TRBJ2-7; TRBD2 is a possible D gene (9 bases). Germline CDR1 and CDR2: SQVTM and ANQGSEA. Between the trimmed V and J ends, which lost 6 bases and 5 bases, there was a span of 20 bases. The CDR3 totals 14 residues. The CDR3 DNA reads TGCAGCGTCGCGGGAGGGACAGGTTCCCACGAGCAGTACTTC. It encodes CSVAGGTGSHEQYF.

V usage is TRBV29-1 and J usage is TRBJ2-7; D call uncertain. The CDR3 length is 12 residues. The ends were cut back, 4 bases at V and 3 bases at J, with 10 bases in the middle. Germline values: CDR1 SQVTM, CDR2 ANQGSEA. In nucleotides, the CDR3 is TGCAGCGTTGGAATTTCAGGCTACGAGCAGTACTTC. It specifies CSVGISGYEQYF.

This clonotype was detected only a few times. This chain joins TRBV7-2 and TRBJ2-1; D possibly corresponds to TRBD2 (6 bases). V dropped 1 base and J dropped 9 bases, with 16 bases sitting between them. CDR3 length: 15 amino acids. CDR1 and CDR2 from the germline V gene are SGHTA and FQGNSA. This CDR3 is CASSLDGRSLGEQFF. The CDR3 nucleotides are TGTGCCAGCAGCTTAGACGGGAGATCCCTTGGTGAGCAGTTCTTC.

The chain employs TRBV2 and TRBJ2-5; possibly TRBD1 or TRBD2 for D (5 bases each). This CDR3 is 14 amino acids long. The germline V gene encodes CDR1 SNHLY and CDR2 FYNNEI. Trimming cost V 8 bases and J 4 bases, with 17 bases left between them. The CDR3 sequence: CASRGDHGGETQYF. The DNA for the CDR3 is TGTGCCAGCCGTGGGGACCACGGAGGAGAGACCCAGTACTTC. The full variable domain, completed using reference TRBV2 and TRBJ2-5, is EPEVTQTPSHQVTQMGQEVILRCVPISNHLYFYWYRQILGQKVEFLVSFYNNEISEKSEIFDDQFSVERPDGSNFTLKIRSTKLEDSAMYFCASRGDHGGETQYFGPGTRLLVL.

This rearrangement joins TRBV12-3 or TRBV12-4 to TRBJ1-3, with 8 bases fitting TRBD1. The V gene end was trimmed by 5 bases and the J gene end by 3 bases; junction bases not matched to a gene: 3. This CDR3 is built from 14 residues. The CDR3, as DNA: TGTGCCAGCAGTCAGGACAGGGTTGGAAACACCATATATTTT. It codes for CASSQDRVGNTIYF.

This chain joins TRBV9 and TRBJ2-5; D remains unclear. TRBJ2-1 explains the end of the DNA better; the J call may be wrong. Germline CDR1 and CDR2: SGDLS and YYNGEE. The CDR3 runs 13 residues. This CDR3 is CASSPSSENEQFF. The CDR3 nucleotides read TGTGCCAGCAGCCCATCCTCGGAGAATGAGCAGTTCTTC.

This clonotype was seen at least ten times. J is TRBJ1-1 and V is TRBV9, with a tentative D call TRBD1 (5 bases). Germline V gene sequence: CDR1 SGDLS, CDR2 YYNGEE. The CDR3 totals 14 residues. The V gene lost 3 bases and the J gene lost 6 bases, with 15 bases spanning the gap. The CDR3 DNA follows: TGTGCCAGCAGCGCTTCCATTCAGGGAGCTGAAGCTTTCTTT. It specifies CASSASIQGAEAFF.

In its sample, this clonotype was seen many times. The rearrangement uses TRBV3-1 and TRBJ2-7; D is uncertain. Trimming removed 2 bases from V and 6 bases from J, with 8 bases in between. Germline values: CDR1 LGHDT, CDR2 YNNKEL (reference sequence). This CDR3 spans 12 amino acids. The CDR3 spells CASSQTSGEQYF. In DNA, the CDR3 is TGTGCCAGCAGCCAAACCTCGGGCGAGCAGTACTTC.

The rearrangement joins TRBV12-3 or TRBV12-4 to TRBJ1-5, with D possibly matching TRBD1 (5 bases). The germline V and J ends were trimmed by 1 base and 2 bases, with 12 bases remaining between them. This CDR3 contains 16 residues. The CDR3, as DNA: TGTGCCAGCAGTTTAGACAGGCATGGGGGCAATCAGCCCCAGCATTTT. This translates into CASSLDRHGGNQPQHF.

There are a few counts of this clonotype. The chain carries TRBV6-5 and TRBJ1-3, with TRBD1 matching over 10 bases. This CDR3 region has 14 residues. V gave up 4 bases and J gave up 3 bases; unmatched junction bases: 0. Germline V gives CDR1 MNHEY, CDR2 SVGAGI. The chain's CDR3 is CASSWDRGGNTIYF. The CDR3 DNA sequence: TGTGCCAGCAGTTGGGACAGGGGTGGAAACACCATATATTTT.

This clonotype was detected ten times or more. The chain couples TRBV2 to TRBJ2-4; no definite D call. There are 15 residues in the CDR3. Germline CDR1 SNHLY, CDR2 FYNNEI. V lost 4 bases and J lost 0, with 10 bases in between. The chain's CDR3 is CASSAPTIAKNIQYF. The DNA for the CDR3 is TGTGCCAGCAGTGCCCCGACAATAGCCAAAAACATTCAGTACTTC.

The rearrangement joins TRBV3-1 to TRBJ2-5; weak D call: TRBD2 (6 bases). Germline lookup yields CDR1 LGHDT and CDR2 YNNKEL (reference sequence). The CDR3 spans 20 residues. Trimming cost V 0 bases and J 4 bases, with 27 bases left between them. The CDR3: CASSQDGDSGDTNIRETQYF. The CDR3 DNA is TGTGCCAGCAGCCAAGATGGGGATAGCGGAGACACGAACATACGAGAGACCCAGTACTTC.

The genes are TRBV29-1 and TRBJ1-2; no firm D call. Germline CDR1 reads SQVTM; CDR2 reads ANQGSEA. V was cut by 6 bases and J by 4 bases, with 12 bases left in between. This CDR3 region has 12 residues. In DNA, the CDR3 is TGCAGCGTGGTGCAGGTTAGCTATGGCTACACCTTC. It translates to CSVVQVSYGYTF.

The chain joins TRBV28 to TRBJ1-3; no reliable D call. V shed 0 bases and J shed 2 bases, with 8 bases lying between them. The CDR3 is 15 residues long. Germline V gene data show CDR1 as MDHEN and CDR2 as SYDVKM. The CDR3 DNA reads TGTGCCAGCAGTTTATGGGCAGCAGCTGGAAACACCATATATTTT. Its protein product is CASSLWAAAGNTIYF.

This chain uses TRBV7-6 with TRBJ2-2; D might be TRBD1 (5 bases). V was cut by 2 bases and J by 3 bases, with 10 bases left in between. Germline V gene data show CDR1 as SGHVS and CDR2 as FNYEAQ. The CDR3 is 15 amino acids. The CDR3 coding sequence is TGTGCCAGCAGCTTATTAGCACAGGACACCGGGGAGCTGTTTTTT. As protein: CASSLLAQDTGELFF.